The source of this T cell receptor (beta chain) is a study of shared clonotypes between healthy human individuals. For the study at large: Donors had three CD4 naive, three CD4 memory, two CD8 naive and one CD8 memory plate apiece.

Notes on the study in general: The study found lower generation probabilities in non-shared clonotypes than in those shared by all four donors.

A word on this clone: The antigen is not known.

The material for each subset, its genomic DNA, was split evenly across several immunoSEQ plates. An approximately 200 ng quantity of DNA, roughly 30,000 T cell genomes, went into the sorted-subset replicate PCRs. Sequencing used immunoSEQ multiplex PCR; TCRdb keeps in-frame clones, though not all of them. The sample holds 1.5 million to 1.9 million clones; approximately 98% are singletons and the top ten take around 0.45%. Trimming shortened V by 5 bases and J by 1 base, and 12 bases separated the two germline ends. The CDR3 consists of 14 residues. CDR1 is SGHRS, CDR2 YFSETQ, per germline. This chain uses TRBV5-1 with TRBJ1-1, with D perhaps matching TRBD1 (5 bases). The sequencing sample was made of naive CD4+ T cells sorted from blood. Subset reported: CD45RA+ positively selected. The clonotype originates from a man in his thirties or forties in good health. CDR3 residues: CASSRGGRNTEAFF. CDR3 in DNA: TGCGCCAGCAGTAGGGGAGGGAGGAACACTGAAGCTTTCTTT.